Only a few counts were recorded for the clone carrying this TCR beta chain. Its specificity is unknown. This sample stems from a study of blood T cells in healthy people across ages. Study-wide results and limits: Reliance upon unsorted PBMCs precluded definitive naive versus antigen-experienced comparison. The study found more naive CD4+ cells and higher diversity in long-lived than aged donors.

Each donor supplied roughly 9.1 milliliters of peripheral blood. The germline V gene has CDR1 SGHDN and CDR2 FVKESK. The CDR3 has 15 residues. V was trimmed by 0 bases and J by 3 bases, leaving 12 bases between them. PCR was performed a second time for roughly 7 to 11 cycles using a sample-barcoded 5' primer and a J-beta primer mix. Each cDNA was tagged by a template-switch adaptor containing 12 random nucleotides. Each CDR3 protein is one row after TCRdb ran MiXCR on the 5' RACE reads. The sample lists more than 1,000,000 distinct CDR3 sequences, under 30% occurring once. The same specimen was also included in a second study, on T cells of mothers and their children.

The specimen sequenced was blood. The TCR sequence derives from a girl between 2 and 10 years old in good health. V gene TRBV14 combines with J gene TRBJ2-7; D remains unclear. The CDR3: CASSQELGRHYEQYF. Here the CDR3 DNA reads TGTGCCAGCAGCCAAGAACTGGGAAGGCACTACGAGCAGTACTTC.